This T cell receptor beta chain was sequenced in a study of T cell clonality in common variable immunodeficiency. This clone was picked up many times. The read terminates 3 residues ahead of where the CDR3 ends, so the germline J gene completes it. With 0 bases removed from V and 7 bases from J, the gap between germline ends came to 16 bases. Germline V lookup: CDR1 DFQATT, CDR2 SNEGSKA (reference sequence). The CDR3 is 15 residues long. The assay was immunoSEQ multiplex PCR, and TCRdb's table has in-frame clones only and misses some. In total the sample includes 45,000 to 70,000 clones, none of them seen once.

The clonotype originates from a person aged 18-70 years in good health. Source material: peripheral blood mononuclear cells. This chain uses TRBV20-1 with TRBJ2-1, with a possible D match to TRBD2 (5 bases). CDR3 sequence reads: CSAREPGRGENEQFF. The CDR3 bases that were read are TGCAGTGCTAGAGAGCCGGGCCGGGGAGAGAATGAG.